This passage covers 9 T cell receptor beta chains from one sample sequenced in a study of T cells after yellow fever vaccination. TCRdb independently ran MiXCR on the 5' RACE reads; one entry per CDR3 protein. The sample lists over 250,000 distinct CDR3 sequences; about 5.2% were seen once. Sequencing used CD4+ T cells sorted from PBMCs, obtained on the day of the yellow fever booster vaccination. Receptor source: a man between 18 and 35 years old who received the YFV17D yellow fever vaccine.

There are a few counts of this clonotype. This CDR3 reads CASSQLAGGPETQYF. CDR3 sequence (DNA): TGTGCCAGCAGCCAACTAGCGGGGGGGCCTGAGACCCAGTACTTC. The rearrangement joins TRBV3-1 to TRBJ2-5; 12 bases agree with TRBD2. The CDR3 loop spans 15 amino acids. Germline lookup yields CDR1 LGHDT and CDR2 YNNKEL (reference sequence). Trimming cost V 2 bases and J 5 bases; bases outside gene matches: 3.

The J gene is TRBJ1-3, the V gene TRBV5-4; TRBD1 is a possible D gene (5 bases). The CDR3 length is 14 residues. V was pared by 5 bases and J by 2 bases, with 11 bases between. Germline CDR1 SGHNT, CDR2 YYREEE (reference sequence). CDR3 in DNA: TGTGCCAGCAGTGAGGGGAACCCTGGAAACACCATATATTTT. Translation: CASSEGNPGNTIYF.

This clonotype came up many times. The chain is built from TRBV7-2 and TRBJ2-5; D gene ambiguous. V was trimmed by 2 bases and J by 5 bases, leaving 6 bases between them. The length of the CDR3 is 12 residues. The germline CDR1 and CDR2 sequences are SGHTA and FQGNSA. The CDR3 DNA sequence: TGTGCCAGCAGCTTACGGTTGGAGACCCAGTACTTC. It is translated as CASSLRLETQYF.

This chain connects TRBV5-1 to TRBJ1-1, with D unresolved. The CDR3 is 13 amino acids. The germline V and J ends were trimmed by 4 bases and 1 base, with 8 bases remaining between them. Germline loops: CDR1 SGHRS, CDR2 YFSETQ. The CDR3 here is CASSAAENTEAFF. The CDR3 bases are TGCGCCAGCAGCGCGGCGGAGAACACTGAAGCTTTCTTT. Variable domain in full (rest from reference TRBV5-1 and TRBJ1-1): KAGVTQTPRYLIKTRGQQVTLSCSPISGHRSVSWYQQTPGQGLQFLFEYFSETQRNKGNFPGRFSGRQFSNSRSEMNVSTLELGDSALYLCASSAAENTEAFFGQGTRLTVV.

There are many counts of this clonotype. The chain links TRBV27 to TRBJ2-7; D gene ambiguous. The CDR3 is 13 amino acids. The V gene lost 2 bases and the J gene lost 1 base, with 6 bases spanning the gap. Germline lookup yields CDR1 MNHEY and CDR2 SMNVEV (reference sequence). The CDR3 DNA is TGTGCCAGCAGTTTAGGTGGGTCCTACGAGCAGTACTTC. Its translation: CASSLGGSYEQYF.

This sequence joins TRBV7-2 and TRBJ2-3; D may be TRBD1 or TRBD2 (5 bases each). Germline V gene data show CDR1 as SGHTA and CDR2 as FQGNSA. The CDR3 runs 13 residues. Trimming removed 5 bases at V and 1 base at J, with 7 bases between. The CDR3 is CASSMGRTDTQYF. The CDR3 bases are TGTGCCAGCAGCATGGGACGCACAGATACGCAGTATTTT. The complete variable domain, with remaining parts taken from reference TRBV7-2 and TRBJ2-3, reads GAGVSQSPSNKVTEKGKDVELRCDPISGHTALYWYRQSLGQGLEFLIYFQGNSAPDKSGLPSDRFSAERTGGSVSTLTIQRTQQEDSAVYLCASSMGRTDTQYFGPGTRLTVL.

This clonotype was seen at least ten times. The V call is TRBV20-1, the J call TRBJ2-3; 8 bases match TRBD2. The CDR3 sequence is 17 residues long. V shed 0 bases, J shed 0 bases, and the junction held 8 bases outside the gene matches. Per the germline V gene, CDR1 is DFQATT and CDR2 is SNEGSKA (reference sequence). The DNA for the CDR3 is TGCAGTGCTAGAGATTATCCCGGGGGGGGGAGCACAGATACGCAGTATTTT. This codes for CSARDYPGGGSTDTQYF.

This sequence joins TRBV25-1 and TRBJ2-3, with D possibly being TRBD1 or TRBD2 (6 bases each). This CDR3 has 17 residues. The V and J ends lost 3 bases and 1 base respectively, with 17 bases between them. The germline gives CDR1 MGHDK, CDR2 SYGVNS. The CDR3 spells CASSDGVGGPGTDTQYF. The CDR3 DNA reads TGTGCCAGCAGTGATGGGGTAGGGGGGCCCGGCACAGATACGCAGTATTTT. Variable domain in full (rest from reference TRBV25-1 and TRBJ2-3): EADIYQTPRYLVIGTGKKITLECSQTMGHDKMYWYQQDPGMELHLIHYSYGVNSTEKGDLSSESTVSRIRTEHFPLTLESARPSHTSQYLCASSDGVGGPGTDTQYFGPGTRLTVL.

This clonotype has just a few counts. The chain recombines TRBV20-1 with TRBJ1-5, with a weak D call TRBD1 (5 bases). Germline CDR1 and CDR2: DFQATT and SNEGSKA (reference sequence). The CDR3 loop spans 15 amino acids. Trimming stripped 2 bases from V and 6 bases from J, with 17 bases between. Here the CDR3 DNA reads TGCAGTGCTAGATTCGCCGGGGCCGGGGGTCAGCCCCAGCATTTT. It encodes CSARFAGAGGQPQHF.